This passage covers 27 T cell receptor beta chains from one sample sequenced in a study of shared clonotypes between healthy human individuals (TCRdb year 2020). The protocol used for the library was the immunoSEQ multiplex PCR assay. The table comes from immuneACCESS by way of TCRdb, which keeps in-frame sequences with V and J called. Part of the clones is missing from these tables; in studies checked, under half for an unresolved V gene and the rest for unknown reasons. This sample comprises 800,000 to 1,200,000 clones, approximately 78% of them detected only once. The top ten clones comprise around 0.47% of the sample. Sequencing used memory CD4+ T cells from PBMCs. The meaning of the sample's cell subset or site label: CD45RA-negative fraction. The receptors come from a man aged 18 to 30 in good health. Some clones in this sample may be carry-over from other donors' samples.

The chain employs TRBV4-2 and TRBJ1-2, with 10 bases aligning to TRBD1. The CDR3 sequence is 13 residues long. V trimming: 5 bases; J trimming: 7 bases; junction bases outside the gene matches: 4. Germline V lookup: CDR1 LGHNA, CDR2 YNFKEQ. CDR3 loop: CASSLGDRGGYTF. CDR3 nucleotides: TGTGCCAGCAGCTTGGGGGACAGGGGTGGCTACACCTTC.

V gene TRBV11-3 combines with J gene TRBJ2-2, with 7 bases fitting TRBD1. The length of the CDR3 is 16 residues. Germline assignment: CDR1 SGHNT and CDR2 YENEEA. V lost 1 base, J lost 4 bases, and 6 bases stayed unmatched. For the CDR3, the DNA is TGTGCCAGCAGCTTAGCAGGACAGGCGGGCACCGGGGAGCTGTTTTTT. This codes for CASSLAGQAGTGELFF.

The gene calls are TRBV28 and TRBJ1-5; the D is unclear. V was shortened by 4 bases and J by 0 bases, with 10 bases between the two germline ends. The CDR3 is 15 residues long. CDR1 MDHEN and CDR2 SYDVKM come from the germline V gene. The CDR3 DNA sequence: TGTGCCAGCAGTTGGGCAGGTTATAGCAATCAGCCCCAGCATTTT. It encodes CASSWAGYSNQPQHF.

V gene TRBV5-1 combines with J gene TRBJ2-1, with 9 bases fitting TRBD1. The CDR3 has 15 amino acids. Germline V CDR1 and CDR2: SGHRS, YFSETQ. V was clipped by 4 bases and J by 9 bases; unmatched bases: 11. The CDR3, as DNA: TGCGCCAGCAGCCTGGAGGGACAGGGAATTTCTGAGCAGTTCTTC. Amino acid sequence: CASSLEGQGISEQFF.

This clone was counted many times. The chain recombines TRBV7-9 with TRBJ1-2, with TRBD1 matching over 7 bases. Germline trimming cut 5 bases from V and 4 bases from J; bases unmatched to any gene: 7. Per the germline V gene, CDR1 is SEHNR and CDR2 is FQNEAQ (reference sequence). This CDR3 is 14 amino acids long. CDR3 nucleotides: TGTGCCAGCAGCAGACAGGGAGTGGTCTATGGCTACACCTTC. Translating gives CASSRQGVVYGYTF. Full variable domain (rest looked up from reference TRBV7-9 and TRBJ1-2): DTGVSQNPRHKITKRGQNVTFRCDPISEHNRLYWYRQTLGQGPEFLTYFQNEAQLEKSRLLSDRFSAERPKGSFSTLEIQRTEQGDSAMYLCASSRQGVVYGYTFGSGTRLTVV.

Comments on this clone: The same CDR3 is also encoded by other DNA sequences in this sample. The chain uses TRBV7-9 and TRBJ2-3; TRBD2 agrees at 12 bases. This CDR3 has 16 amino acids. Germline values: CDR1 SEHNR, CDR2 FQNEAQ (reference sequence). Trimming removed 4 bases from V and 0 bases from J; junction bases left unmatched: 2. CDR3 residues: CASSSGTSGSTDTQYF. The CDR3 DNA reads TGTGCCAGCAGCTCCGGGACTAGCGGGAGCACAGATACGCAGTATTTT.

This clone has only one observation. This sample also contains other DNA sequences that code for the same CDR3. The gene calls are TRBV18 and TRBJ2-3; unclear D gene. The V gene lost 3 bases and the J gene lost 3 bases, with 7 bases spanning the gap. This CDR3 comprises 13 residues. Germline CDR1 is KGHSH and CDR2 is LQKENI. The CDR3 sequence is CASSPPGTDTQYF. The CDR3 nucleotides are TGTGCCAGCTCACCCCCAGGTACAGATACGCAGTATTTT.

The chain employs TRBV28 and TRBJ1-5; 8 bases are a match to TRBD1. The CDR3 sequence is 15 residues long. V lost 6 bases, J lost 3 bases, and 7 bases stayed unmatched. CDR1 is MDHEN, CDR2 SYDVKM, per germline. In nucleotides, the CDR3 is TGTGCCAGCAGCCCAACAGGGGGATCCAATCAGCCCCAGCATTTT. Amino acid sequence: CASSPTGGSNQPQHF. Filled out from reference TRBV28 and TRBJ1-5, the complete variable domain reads DVKVTQSSRYLVKRTGEKVFLECVQDMDHENMFWYRQDPGLGLRLIYFSYDVKMKEKGDIPEGYSVSREKKERFSLILESASTNQTSMYLCASSPTGGSNQPQHFGDGTRLSIL.

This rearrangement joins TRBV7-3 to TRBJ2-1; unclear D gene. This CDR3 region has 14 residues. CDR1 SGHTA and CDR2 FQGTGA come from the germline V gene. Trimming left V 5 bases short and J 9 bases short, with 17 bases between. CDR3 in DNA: TGTGCCAGCAGCCCGGTGTTAGATCCGGCTGAGCAGTTCTTC. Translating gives CASSPVLDPAEQFF.

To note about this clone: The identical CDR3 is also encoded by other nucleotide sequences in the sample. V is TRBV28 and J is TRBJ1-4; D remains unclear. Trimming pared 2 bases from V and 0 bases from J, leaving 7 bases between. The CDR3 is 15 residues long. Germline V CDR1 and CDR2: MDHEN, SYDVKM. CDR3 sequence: CASSLAGTTNEKLFF. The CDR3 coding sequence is TGTGCCAGCAGTTTAGCGGGGACAACTAATGAAAAACTGTTTTTT.

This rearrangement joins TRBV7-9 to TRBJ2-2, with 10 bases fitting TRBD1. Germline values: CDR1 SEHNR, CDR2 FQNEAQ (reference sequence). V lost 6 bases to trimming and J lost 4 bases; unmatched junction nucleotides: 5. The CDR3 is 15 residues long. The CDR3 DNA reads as TGTGCCAGCAGGTTGGGGACAGGGGCCACCGGGGAGCTGTTTTTT. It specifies CASRLGTGATGELFF.

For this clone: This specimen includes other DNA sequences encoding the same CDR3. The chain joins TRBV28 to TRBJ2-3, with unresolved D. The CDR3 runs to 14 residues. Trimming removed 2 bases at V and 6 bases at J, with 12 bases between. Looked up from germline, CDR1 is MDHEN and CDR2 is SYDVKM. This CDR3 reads CASSLPGTLDTQYF. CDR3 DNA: TGTGCCAGCAGTTTACCAGGCACCCTGGATACGCAGTATTTT. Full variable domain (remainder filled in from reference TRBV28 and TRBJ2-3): DVKVTQSSRYLVKRTGEKVFLECVQDMDHENMFWYRQDPGLGLRLIYFSYDVKMKEKGDIPEGYSVSREKKERFSLILESASTNQTSMYLCASSLPGTLDTQYFGPGTRLTVL.

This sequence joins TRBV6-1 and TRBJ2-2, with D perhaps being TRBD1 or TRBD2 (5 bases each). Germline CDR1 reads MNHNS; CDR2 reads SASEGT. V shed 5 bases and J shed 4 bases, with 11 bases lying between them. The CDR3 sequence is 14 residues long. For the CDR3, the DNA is TGTGCCAGCAGTAGGGACGGCGTCACCGGGGAGCTGTTTTTT. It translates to CASSRDGVTGELFF.

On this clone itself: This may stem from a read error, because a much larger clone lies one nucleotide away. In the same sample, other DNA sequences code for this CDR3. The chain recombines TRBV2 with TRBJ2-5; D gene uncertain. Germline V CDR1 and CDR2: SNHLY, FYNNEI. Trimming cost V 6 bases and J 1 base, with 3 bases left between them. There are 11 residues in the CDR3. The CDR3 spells CASSRQETQYF. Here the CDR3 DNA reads TGTGCCAGCAGCCGCCAAGAGACCCAGTACTTC. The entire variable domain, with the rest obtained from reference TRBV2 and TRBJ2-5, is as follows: EPEVTQTPSHQVTQMGQEVILRCVPISNHLYFYWYRQILGQKVEFLVSFYNNEISEKSEIFDDQFSVERPDGSNFTLKIRSTKLEDSAMYFCASSRQETQYFGPGTRLLVL.

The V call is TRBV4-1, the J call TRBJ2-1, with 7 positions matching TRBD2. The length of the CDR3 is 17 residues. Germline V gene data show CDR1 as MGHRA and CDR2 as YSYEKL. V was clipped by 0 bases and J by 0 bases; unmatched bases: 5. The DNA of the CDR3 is TGCGCCAGCAGCCAAGATCCAGCGGGGATCTCCTACAATGAGCAGTTCTTC. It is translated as CASSQDPAGISYNEQFF.

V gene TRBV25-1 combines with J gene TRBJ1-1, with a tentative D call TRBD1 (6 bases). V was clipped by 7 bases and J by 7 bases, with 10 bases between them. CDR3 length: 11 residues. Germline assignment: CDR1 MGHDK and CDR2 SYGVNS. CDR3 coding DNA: TGTGCCAGCACCCGACAGGATGAAGCTTTCTTT. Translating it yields CASTRQDEAFF.

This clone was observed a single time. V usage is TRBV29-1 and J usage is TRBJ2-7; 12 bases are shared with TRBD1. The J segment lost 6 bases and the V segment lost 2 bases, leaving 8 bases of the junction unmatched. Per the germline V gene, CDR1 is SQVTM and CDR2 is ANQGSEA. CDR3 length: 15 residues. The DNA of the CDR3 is TGCAGCGTTGAAACGGGGACAGGGGGCATGGGCGAGCAGTACTTC. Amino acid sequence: CSVETGTGGMGEQYF.

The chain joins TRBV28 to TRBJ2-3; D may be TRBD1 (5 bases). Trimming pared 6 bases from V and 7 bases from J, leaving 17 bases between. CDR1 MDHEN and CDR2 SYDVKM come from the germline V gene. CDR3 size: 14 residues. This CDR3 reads CASSQGRIRYTQYF. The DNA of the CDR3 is TGTGCCAGCAGCCAGGGCCGCATCCGCTATACGCAGTATTTT.

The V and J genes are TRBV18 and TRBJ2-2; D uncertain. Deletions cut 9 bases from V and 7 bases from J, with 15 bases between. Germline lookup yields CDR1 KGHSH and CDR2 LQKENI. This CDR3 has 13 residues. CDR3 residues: CASSEVADGELFF. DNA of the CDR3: TGTGCCAGTTCCGAAGTTGCGGACGGGGAGCTGTTTTTT.

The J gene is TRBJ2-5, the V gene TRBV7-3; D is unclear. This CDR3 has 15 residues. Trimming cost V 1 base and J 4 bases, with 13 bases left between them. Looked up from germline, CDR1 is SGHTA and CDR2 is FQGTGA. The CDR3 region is CASSLMGGYGETQYF. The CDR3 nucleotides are TGTGCCAGCAGCTTAATGGGTGGGTACGGAGAGACCCAGTACTTC.

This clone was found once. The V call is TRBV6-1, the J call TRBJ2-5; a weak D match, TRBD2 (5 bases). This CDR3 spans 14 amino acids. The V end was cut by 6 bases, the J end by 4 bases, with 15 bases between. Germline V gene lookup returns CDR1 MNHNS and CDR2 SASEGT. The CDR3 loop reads CASRGFVAGETQYF. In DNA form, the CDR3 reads TGTGCCAGCAGAGGGTTTGTCGCGGGAGAGACCCAGTACTTC.

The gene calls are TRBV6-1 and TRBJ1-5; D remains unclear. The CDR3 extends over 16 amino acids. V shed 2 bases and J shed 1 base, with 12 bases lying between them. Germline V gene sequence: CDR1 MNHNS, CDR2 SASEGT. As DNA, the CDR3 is TGTGCCAGCAGTGAACGTCGAGGACTGAGCAATCAGCCCCAGCATTTT. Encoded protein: CASSERRGLSNQPQHF.

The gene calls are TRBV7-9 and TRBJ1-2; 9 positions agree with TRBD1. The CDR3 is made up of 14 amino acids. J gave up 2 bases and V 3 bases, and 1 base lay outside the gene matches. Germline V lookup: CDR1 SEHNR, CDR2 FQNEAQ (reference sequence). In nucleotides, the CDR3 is TGTGCCAGCAGCTTCGACAGGGGGAACTATGGCTACACCTTC. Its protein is CASSFDRGNYGYTF.

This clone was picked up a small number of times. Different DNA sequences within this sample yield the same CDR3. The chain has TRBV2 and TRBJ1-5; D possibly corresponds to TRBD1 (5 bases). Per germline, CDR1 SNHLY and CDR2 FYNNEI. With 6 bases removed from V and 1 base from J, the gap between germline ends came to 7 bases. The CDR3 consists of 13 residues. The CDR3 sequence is CASRRDSNQPQHF. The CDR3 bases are TGTGCCAGCAGAAGGGACAGCAATCAGCCCCAGCATTTT. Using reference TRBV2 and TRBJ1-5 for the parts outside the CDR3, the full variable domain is EPEVTQTPSHQVTQMGQEVILRCVPISNHLYFYWYRQILGQKVEFLVSFYNNEISEKSEIFDDQFSVERPDGSNFTLKIRSTKLEDSAMYFCASRRDSNQPQHFGDGTRLSIL.

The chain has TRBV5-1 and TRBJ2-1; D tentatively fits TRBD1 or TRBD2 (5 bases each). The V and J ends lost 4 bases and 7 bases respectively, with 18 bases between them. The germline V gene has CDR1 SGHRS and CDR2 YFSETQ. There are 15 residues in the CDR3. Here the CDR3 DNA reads TGCGCCAGCAGCCCAACCGGGACCGCCGTTAATGAGCAGTTCTTC. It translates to CASSPTGTAVNEQFF.

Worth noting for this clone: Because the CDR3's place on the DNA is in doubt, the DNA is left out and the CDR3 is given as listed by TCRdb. CDR3 sequence reads: CASVAGNTEAFF. This chain joins TRBV10-3 and TRBJ1-1; TRBD1, as called in the table, went unchecked against the DNA. The CDR3 contains 12 residues when both ends are counted. Germline CDR1 reads ENHRY; CDR2 reads SYGVKD.

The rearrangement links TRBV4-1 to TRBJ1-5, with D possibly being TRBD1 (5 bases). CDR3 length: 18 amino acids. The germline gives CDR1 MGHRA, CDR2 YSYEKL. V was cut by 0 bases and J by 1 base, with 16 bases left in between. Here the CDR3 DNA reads TGCGCCAGCAGCCAAGATTACCGTGGGGGTTTAAGCAATCAGCCCCAGCATTTT. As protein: CASSQDYRGGLSNQPQHF.